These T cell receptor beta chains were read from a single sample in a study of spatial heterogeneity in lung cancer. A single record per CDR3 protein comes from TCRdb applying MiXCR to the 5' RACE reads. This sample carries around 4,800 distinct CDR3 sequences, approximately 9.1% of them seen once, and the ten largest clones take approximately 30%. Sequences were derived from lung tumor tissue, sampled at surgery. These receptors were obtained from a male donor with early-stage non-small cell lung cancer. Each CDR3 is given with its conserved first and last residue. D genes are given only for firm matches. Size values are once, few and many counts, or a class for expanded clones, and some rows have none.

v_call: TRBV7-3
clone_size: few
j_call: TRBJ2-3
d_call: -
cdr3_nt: TGTGCCAGCAGCTTACTGGGGTCCACAGATACGCAGTATTTT
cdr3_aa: CASSLLGSTDTQYF

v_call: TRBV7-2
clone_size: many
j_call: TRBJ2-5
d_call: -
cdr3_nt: TGTGCCAGCAGCTTAGCAAATACGGAAGAAAAGACCCAGTACTTC
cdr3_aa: CASSLANTEEKTQYF

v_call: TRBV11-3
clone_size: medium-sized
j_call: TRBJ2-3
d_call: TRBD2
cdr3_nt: TGTGCCAGCAGCTTCACTAGCGGGAGCGATACGCAGTATTTT
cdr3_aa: CASSFTSGSDTQYF

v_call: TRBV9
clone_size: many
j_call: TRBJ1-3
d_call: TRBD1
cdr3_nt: TGTGCCAGCAGCGGACGGACAGGGTTAAACACCATATATTTT
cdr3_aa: CASSGRTGLNTIYF

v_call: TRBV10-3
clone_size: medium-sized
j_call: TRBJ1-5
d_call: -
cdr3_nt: TGTGCCATCAGTGAGTCGAATCAGCCCCAGCATTTT
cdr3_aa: CAISESNQPQHF

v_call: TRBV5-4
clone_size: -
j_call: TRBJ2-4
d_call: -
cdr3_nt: TGTGCCAGCAGCTTGGTTCTCTCCGCGGGCAAAAACATTCAGTACTTC
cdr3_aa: CASSLVLSAGKNIQYF

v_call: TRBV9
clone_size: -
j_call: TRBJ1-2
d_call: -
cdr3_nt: TGTGCCAGCAGCGTAGGAGGGGGTAAGGGCTATGGCTACACCTTC
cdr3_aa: CASSVGGGKGYGYTF

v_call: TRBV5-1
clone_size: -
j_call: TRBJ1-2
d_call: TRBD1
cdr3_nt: TGCGCCAGCAGCTTGTCCATCGGACAGGGGGAATCGGGCTACACCTTC
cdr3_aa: CASSLSIGQGESGYTF

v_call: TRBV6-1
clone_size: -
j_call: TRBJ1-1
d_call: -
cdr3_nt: TGTGCCAGCAAGCGGGACCCGAACACTGAAGCTTTCTTT
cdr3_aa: CASKRDPNTEAFF

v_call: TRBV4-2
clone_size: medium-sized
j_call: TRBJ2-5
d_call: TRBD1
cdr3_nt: TGTGCCAGCAGCCCGACAGGGAACGGAGAGACCCAGTACTTC
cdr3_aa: CASSPTGNGETQYF